Shown below are 13 T cell receptor beta chains from a single sample sequenced in a study of spatial heterogeneity in lung cancer. TCRdb ran MiXCR on the 5' RACE reads and lists one entry per CDR3 protein. The table includes under 75,000 distinct CDR3 sequences, approximately 8.9% detected once. Sample time point: sample taken at primary tumor resection. Frozen PBMC, nontumor lung or tumor provided whole RNA, which was sequenced unsorted. The specimen comprised PBMCs, sampled at surgery. The receptors derive from a female donor with early-stage non-small cell lung cancer.

This clonotype was counted a few times. An end of the junction differs from the germline gene, which may be a read error. V and J are TRBV11-2 and TRBJ2-1; either TRBD1 or TRBD2 may fit D (5 bases each). The CDR3 loop spans 11 amino acids. CDR1 is SGHAT and CDR2 is FQNNGV in the germline V gene. This CDR3 reads CASSLEGVFVF. The CDR3 nucleotides are TGTGCCAGCAGCTTAGAGGGGGTATTCGTCTTC.

The chain joins TRBV7-8 to TRBJ1-1; D is unclear. Germline V gene sequence: CDR1 SGHVS, CDR2 FQNEAQ. V was pared by 1 base and J by 0 bases, with 9 bases between. CDR3 size: 15 residues. The CDR3: CASSLDEGMNTEAFF. CDR3 coding DNA: TGTGCCAGCAGCTTAGATGAAGGGATGAACACTGAAGCTTTCTTT.

This clonotype appeared many times. The chain has TRBV28 and TRBJ1-5, with no clear D. The CDR3 consists of 14 residues. V was clipped by 5 bases and J by 4 bases, with 12 bases between them. The germline V gene encodes CDR1 MDHEN and CDR2 SYDVKM. In DNA, the CDR3 is TGTGCCAGCAGTACCACGACGGTTAATCAGCCCCAGCATTTT. Translated, it gives CASSTTTVNQPQHF.

This clonotype came up many times. This chain joins TRBV23-1 and TRBJ2-7; D might be TRBD2 (5 bases). TRBV23-1 is assigned to the ORF class and has an uncertain function. This CDR3 spans 14 amino acids. The ends were cut back, 6 bases at V and 5 bases at J, with 17 bases in the middle. The CDR3: CASSPEGTRNEQYV. CDR3 nucleotides: TGCGCCAGCAGCCCTGAGGGTACAAGAAACGAGCAGTACGTC.

The chain couples TRBV11-2 to TRBJ2-2; D perhaps matches TRBD1 (5 bases). CDR3 length equals 13 residues. Germline CDR1 reads SGHAT; CDR2 reads FQNNGV. Trimming shortened V by 1 base and J by 7 bases, and 7 bases separated the two germline ends. The CDR3 DNA is TGTGCCAGCAGCTTAGCAGGGATCGGGGAGCTGTTTTTT. Translating it yields CASSLAGIGELFF.

The chain recombines TRBV20-1 with TRBJ2-2; maybe TRBD1 (6 bases). Trimming shortened V by 0 bases and J by 6 bases, and 11 bases separated the two germline ends. Germline assignment: CDR1 DFQATT and CDR2 SNEGSKA (reference sequence). The CDR3 contains 14 residues. In DNA, the CDR3 is TGCAGTGCTAGAGATCTACAGGGACCCGGGGAGCTGTTTTTT. Translation gives CSARDLQGPGELFF.

This clonotype was observed a few times. J is TRBJ2-3 and V is TRBV6-5, with 10 bases aligning to TRBD1. Germline V gene lookup returns CDR1 MNHEY and CDR2 SVGAGI. CDR3 length: 16 amino acids. V trimming: 2 bases; J trimming: 6 bases; junction bases outside the gene matches: 8. CDR3 bases: TGTGCCAGCAGTTACGGCGGGGGACAGGGGTCTGATACGCAGTATTTT. It translates to CASSYGGGQGSDTQYF.

V and J are TRBV6-1 and TRBJ1-1; D might be TRBD1 (6 bases). This CDR3 comprises 13 residues. Germline CDR1 MNHNS, CDR2 SASEGT. The ends were cut back, 1 base at V and 6 bases at J, with 9 bases in the middle. CDR3 loop: CASSEVNRAEAFF. CDR3 bases: TGTGCCAGCAGTGAAGTCAACAGGGCTGAAGCTTTCTTT.

This clonotype was seen a few times. The chain is built from TRBV27 and TRBJ2-3; 11 nucleotides match TRBD1. Germline CDR1 reads MNHEY; CDR2 reads SMNVEV (reference sequence). Trimming took 8 bases from V and 3 from J; bases not matched to a gene: 4. CDR3 length: 14 amino acids. The CDR3 region is CASRWDRGTDTQYF. Written as DNA, the CDR3 is TGTGCCAGCCGGTGGGACAGGGGGACAGATACGCAGTATTTT.

The V and J genes are TRBV6-6 and TRBJ2-2; 12 nucleotides line up with TRBD1. This CDR3 has 15 residues. After removal of 7 bases from V and 4 bases from J, the junction contained 4 bases not matched to a gene. Germline CDR1 and CDR2: MNHNY and SVGAGI (reference sequence). CDR3 residues: CASKGGQGATGELFF. CDR3 bases: TGTGCCAGCAAGGGGGGACAGGGGGCCACCGGGGAGCTGTTTTTT.

This chain joins TRBV29-1 and TRBJ2-2, with a possible D match to TRBD1 (6 bases). Germline-derived CDR1 and CDR2 are SQVTM and ANQGSEA. This CDR3 comprises 13 residues. V was trimmed by 3 bases and J by 6 bases, leaving 11 bases between them. DNA of the CDR3: TGCAGCGTTGAGTGGTCAGGGGCCGGGGAGCTGTTTTTT. This encodes CSVEWSGAGELFF.

The rearrangement joins TRBV7-6 to TRBJ2-2; D is perhaps TRBD2 (5 bases). Looked up from germline, CDR1 is SGHVS and CDR2 is FNYEAQ. The CDR3 consists of 15 residues. Trimming left V 4 bases short and J 5 bases short, with 14 bases between. The CDR3 loop reads CASSSTVGGTGELFF. The DNA for the CDR3 is TGTGCCAGCAGCTCGACTGTTGGCGGGACCGGGGAGCTGTTTTTT.

The rearrangement uses TRBV7-2 and TRBJ1-2, with D possibly TRBD1 on 6 matching bases. The CDR3 has 13 amino acids. V shed 2 bases and J shed 5 bases, with 9 bases lying between them. Germline-derived CDR1 and CDR2 are SGHTA and FQGNSA. CDR3 region: CASSLSGAYGYTF. The CDR3, as DNA: TGTGCCAGCAGCTTATCGGGGGCTTATGGCTACACCTTC.